This T cell receptor (beta chain) was recorded in a study of tumor-infiltrating lymphocytes in primary liver carcinoma. Study in general: Patients of both sexes were 30 to 69 years old.

To note about this clonotype: At one of its ends the junction is not consistent with the germline gene, which may arise from a read error.

Bulk tissue was left unsorted, and RNA and DNA were co-extracted from about 19-30 mg of it. A constant-region primer primed TCR beta cDNA synthesis from 400 to 550 ng of total RNA. ARM-PCR was slightly modified, and three nested multiplex PCR rounds with it gave rise to the TCR beta libraries. With TRBV1-TRBV30 forward primers and a C-beta reverse primer, the first two PCR rounds were run for about 10 cycles each. From the multiplex PCR reads, TCRdb called clonotypes with MiXCR, one entry per CDR3 protein. Counted here are about 130,000 distinct CDR3 sequences, around 64% occurring once; the ten biggest clones make up about 8%. The CDR3 loop spans 15 amino acids. Germline V gene lookup returns CDR1 SGHAT and CDR2 FQNNGV.

The rearrangement uses TRBV11-2 and TRBJ1-1; 8 bases fit TRBD1. The sequencing sample was made of liver tumor tissue from sampling region 3. The subset was: tumor region T3, left-lateral pole. This sequence was found in a woman in her fifties or sixties with primary liver carcinoma and hepatitis B virus infection. For the CDR3, the DNA is TGTGCCAGCAGCTCAGGGGGCGGGATGAACACTGAAGCTTCCTTT. Protein: CASSSGGGMNTEASF.